Following are 19 T cell receptor beta chains from one sample sequenced in a study of T-cell memory formation after mild COVID-19. Using its own MiXCR run on the 5' RACE reads, TCRdb lists one record per CDR3 protein. The repertoire holds about 140,000 distinct CDR3 sequences, with about 15% as singletons. The sample was PBMCs or a T cell subset sorted from them (not recorded which). The receptor set was obtained from an adult woman who had mild COVID-19 (a few samples of this study predate the infection). Cell type and time point are not known.

This clonotype was observed many times. The chain has TRBV5-5 and TRBJ1-2, with 7 bases that match TRBD1. The germline gives CDR1 SGHKS, CDR2 YYEKEE (reference sequence). V lost 0 bases and J lost 3; bases outside the gene matches: 2. This CDR3 comprises 14 residues. CDR3 DNA: TGTGCCAGCAGCTTGGACAGGGGTGACTATGGCTACACCTTC. It codes for CASSLDRGDYGYTF.

This chain uses TRBV6-5 with TRBJ1-1, with D tentatively TRBD1 (6 bases). CDR3 size: 15 residues. V lost 2 bases and J lost 1, with 11 bases in between. The germline V gene encodes CDR1 MNHEY and CDR2 SVGAGI. CDR3 in DNA: TGTGCCAGCAGTTACAGCGGGGGCAGGAACACTGAAGCTTTCTTT. This encodes CASSYSGGRNTEAFF.

This clonotype has more than one count but fewer than ten. The chain has TRBV11-3 and TRBJ1-1; D is unresolved. The V end lost 5 bases, the J end lost 4 bases, and 11 bases lay between the germline ends. Germline V lookup: CDR1 SGHNT, CDR2 YENEEA. This CDR3 comprises 13 residues. The DNA of the CDR3 is TGTGCCAGCAGCCATGGACCATCCACTGAAGCTTTCTTT. Translated, it gives CASSHGPSTEAFF.

The V call is TRBV7-9, the J call TRBJ2-2; 13 bases line up with TRBD2. The germline CDR1 and CDR2 sequences are SEHNR and FQNEAQ (reference sequence). The J segment lost 5 bases and the V segment lost 5 bases, leaving 11 bases of the junction unmatched. This CDR3 comprises 18 residues. The CDR3 protein is CASSPGLAGAPGTGELFF. The CDR3 DNA is TGTGCCAGCAGCCCAGGACTAGCGGGAGCCCCGGGTACCGGGGAGCTGTTTTTT.

This chain links TRBV4-3 with TRBJ2-7; D might be TRBD2 (6 bases). This CDR3 has 16 residues. V lost 4 bases and J 5 bases, leaving 21 bases between the germline ends. Germline assignment: CDR1 LGHNA and CDR2 YSLEER. The CDR3 DNA is TGCGCCAGCAGCCCCCTCGGGGTAGCGGCGGAAGACGAGCAGTACTTC. Protein product: CASSPLGVAAEDEQYF.

V gene TRBV27 combines with J gene TRBJ2-7, with D possibly matching TRBD2 (6 bases). The V and J ends lost 5 bases and 2 bases respectively, with 22 bases between them. Germline values: CDR1 MNHEY, CDR2 SMNVEV (reference sequence). The CDR3 is 17 residues long. CDR3 loop: CASSTRNGGYRTYEQYF. The CDR3 nucleotides read TGTGCCAGCAGTACCAGGAACGGGGGTTATAGGACCTACGAGCAGTACTTC.

Concerning this clonotype: A much larger clone is a single base away; this may be a read error. The gene calls are TRBV24-1 and TRBJ2-1, with D tentatively TRBD1 or TRBD2 (7 bases each). Trimming left V 9 bases short and J 9 bases short, with 20 bases between. Germline CDR1 is KGHDR and CDR2 is SFDVKD. This CDR3 spans 14 amino acids. The DNA of the CDR3 is TGTGCCACCGGTACAGACCCCAGGGGGGGTGAGCAGTTCTTC. It yields the protein CATGTDPRGGEQFF.

V and J are TRBV18 and TRBJ2-1; possibly TRBD1 for D (5 bases). This CDR3 spans 13 amino acids. V lost 3 bases and J lost 7, with 10 bases in between. CDR1 and CDR2 from the germline V gene are KGHSH and LQKENI. As DNA, the CDR3 is TGTGCCAGCTCACCGCAGGGAACTAATGAGCAGTTCTTC. It is translated as CASSPQGTNEQFF.

The chain links TRBV7-2 to TRBJ2-3; TRBD2 agrees at 11 bases. V lost 5 bases and J lost 3; bases outside the gene matches: 13. Germline CDR1 is SGHTA and CDR2 is FQGNSA. The CDR3 consists of 18 residues. CDR3 sequence: CASSPRRGSGRVTDTQYF. The CDR3 bases are TGTGCCAGCAGCCCCCGGAGGGGTAGCGGGAGGGTGACAGATACGCAGTATTTT.

This rearrangement joins TRBV5-1 to TRBJ1-5; 10 nucleotides agree with TRBD1. Germline CDR1 is SGHRS and CDR2 is YFSETQ. With V trimmed by 4 bases and J by 4 bases, 5 bases remained unmatched. This CDR3 comprises 15 residues. CDR3: CASSGGQGGNQPQHF. In DNA form, the CDR3 reads TGCGCCAGCAGCGGAGGACAGGGGGGAAATCAGCCCCAGCATTTT.

V gene TRBV19 combines with J gene TRBJ2-1; tentatively, D is TRBD1 or TRBD2 (5 bases each). Deletions cut 5 bases from V and 0 bases from J, with 11 bases between. The CDR3 extends over 15 amino acids. CDR1 is LNHDA, CDR2 SQIVND, per germline (reference sequence). CDR3 in DNA: TGTGCCAGTAGTTTTTCAGGGAGCTCCTACAATGAGCAGTTCTTC. This sequence encodes CASSFSGSSYNEQFF.

This clonotype was observed many times. The rearrangement joins TRBV4-1 to TRBJ2-3; D gene uncertain. Germline V CDR1 and CDR2: MGHRA, YSYEKL. Trimming stripped 2 bases from V and 6 bases from J, with 9 bases between. The CDR3 consists of 13 residues. In nucleotides, the CDR3 is TGCGCCAGCAGCCAACCTAACGGGGATACGCAGTATTTT. Its protein product is CASSQPNGDTQYF.

This clonotype appeared a few times. This chain links TRBV4-2 with TRBJ2-7; no firm D call. Trimming removed 1 base from V and 6 bases from J, with 10 bases in between. This CDR3 region has 13 residues. Germline values: CDR1 LGHNA, CDR2 YNFKEQ. DNA for the CDR3: TGTGCCAGCAGCCAAGGGAATGCCGTCGAGCAGTACTTC. Protein sequence: CASSQGNAVEQYF.

This clonotype has just a few counts. The gene calls are TRBV29-1 and TRBJ1-1; D remains unclear. The CDR3 is made up of 12 amino acids. Per germline, CDR1 SQVTM and CDR2 ANQGSEA. V was pared by 7 bases and J by 2 bases, with 11 bases between. The CDR3 region is CSAPTRNTEAFF. CDR3 in DNA: TGCAGCGCCCCTACAAGAAACACTGAAGCTTTCTTT.

The V call is TRBV6-1, the J call TRBJ2-5, with 13 bases matching TRBD2. The V segment lost 2 bases and the J segment 5 bases; nucleotides outside the gene matches: 11. This CDR3 contains 18 residues. Germline V CDR1 and CDR2: MNHNS, SASEGT. CDR3 protein: CASSETLAGGPARETQYF. The CDR3, as DNA: TGTGCCAGCAGTGAAACACTAGCGGGAGGGCCTGCGAGGGAGACCCAGTACTTC.

This clonotype was seen a handful of times. J is TRBJ2-7 and V is TRBV6-6; D uncertain. The CDR3 runs to 16 residues. Trimming removed 6 bases at V and 0 bases at J, with 18 bases between. The germline V gene encodes CDR1 MNHNY and CDR2 SVGAGI (reference sequence). In DNA, the CDR3 is TGTGCCAGCAGCTACCCCCTAGGCCCATCCTCCTACGAGCAGTACTTC. Translating gives CASSYPLGPSSYEQYF.

The V gene is TRBV24-1, the J gene TRBJ1-1; 8 bases are shared with TRBD1. Looked up from germline, CDR1 is KGHDR and CDR2 is SFDVKD. V shed 3 bases and J 6 bases; nucleotides not matched to a gene: 2. This CDR3 is built from 13 residues. Here the CDR3 DNA reads TGTGCCACCAGTGATACACAGGGGGCTGAAGCTTTCTTT. As protein: CATSDTQGAEAFF.

The chain employs TRBV5-1 and TRBJ1-5; maybe TRBD1 (6 bases). Germline V gene sequence: CDR1 SGHRS, CDR2 YFSETQ. The length of the CDR3 is 15 residues. V was shortened by 0 bases and J by 1 base, with 8 bases between the two germline ends. CDR3 in DNA: TGCGCCAGCAGCTTGGGGGACACGAGCAATCAGCCCCAGCATTTT. Protein sequence: CASSLGDTSNQPQHF. The whole variable domain, filled in from reference TRBV5-1 and TRBJ1-5, reads KAGVTQTPRYLIKTRGQQVTLSCSPISGHRSVSWYQQTPGQGLQFLFEYFSETQRNKGNFPGRFSGRQFSNSRSEMNVSTLELGDSALYLCASSLGDTSNQPQHFGDGTRLSIL.

This clonotype has a count of ten or more. This sequence joins TRBV5-1 and TRBJ2-1, with D possibly TRBD2 on 5 matching bases. V lost 4 bases and J lost 0, with 11 bases in between. The CDR3 runs 15 residues. Germline V gene lookup returns CDR1 SGHRS and CDR2 YFSETQ. CDR3 region: CASSPSGSSYNEQFF. As DNA, the CDR3 is TGCGCCAGCAGCCCCTCGGGGAGCTCCTACAATGAGCAGTTCTTC.